A single sample is the source of the 28 T cell receptor beta chains below, sequenced in a study of cytomegalovirus exposure and HLA in healthy donors. The primer mix had 60 Vbeta and 13 Jbeta primers. Repertoires were generated with immunoSEQ multiplex PCR, while TCRdb's copy carries only in-frame clones and drops some. There are 110,000 to 150,000 clones in the sample; 78% occur only once, and roughly 3% lies in the top ten. The sequencing input was PBMCs. All receptors derive from a male donor in good health and CMV-seronegative.

V gene TRBV30 combines with J gene TRBJ1-5; D is uncertain. The V gene's germline CDR1 is GTSNPN and CDR2 SVGIG (reference sequence). Deletions cut 2 bases from V and 1 base from J, with 9 bases between. This CDR3 has 14 amino acids. In DNA, the CDR3 is TGTGCCTGGAGTAGATCTCGGAGCAATCAGCCCCAGCATTTT. It yields the protein CAWSRSRSNQPQHF. Drawing the rest from reference TRBV30 and TRBJ1-5, the complete variable domain is SQTIHQWPATLVQPVGSPLSLECTVEGTSNPNLYWYRQAAGRGLQLLFYSVGIGQISSEVPQNLSASRPQDRQFILSSKKLLLSDSGFYLCAWSRSRSNQPQHFGDGTRLSIL.

The rearrangement uses TRBV6-5 and TRBJ2-7, with 8 nucleotides matching TRBD1. The CDR3 length is 15 residues. V trimming: 6 bases; J trimming: 5 bases; junction bases outside the gene matches: 12. The V gene's germline CDR1 is MNHEY and CDR2 SVGAGI. The CDR3 DNA sequence: TGTGCCAGCAGCAGACCGGGACAGGAAAGCGACGAGCAGTACTTC. Protein product: CASSRPGQESDEQYF.

The genes are TRBV2 and TRBJ1-4; D is perhaps TRBD1 (5 bases). The CDR3 length is 15 residues. V was pared by 8 bases and J by 8 bases, with 21 bases between. Germline V gene sequence: CDR1 SNHLY, CDR2 FYNNEI. The CDR3 bases are TGTGCCAGCCAATCCGGGGCGGGGAGTGTCGAAAAACTGTTTTTT. Its translation is CASQSGAGSVEKLFF.

This clone was observed a few times. This chain uses TRBV6-1 with TRBJ2-7; 9 bases are shared with TRBD1. Germline loops: CDR1 MNHNS, CDR2 SASEGT. The CDR3 spans 14 residues. Trimming removed 7 bases from V and 1 base from J; junction bases left unmatched: 5. The CDR3 region is CASTTGGKSYEQYF. For the CDR3, the DNA is TGTGCCAGCACTACAGGGGGCAAATCCTACGAGCAGTACTTC.

V gene TRBV27 combines with J gene TRBJ2-7; 9 bases map to TRBD1. Trimming took 5 bases from V and 1 from J; bases not matched to a gene: 6. The CDR3 has 15 residues. Germline V CDR1 and CDR2: MNHEY, SMNVEV (reference sequence). CDR3: CASSSPGQGSYEQYF. Here the CDR3 DNA reads TGTGCCAGCAGTAGCCCGGGACAGGGATCCTACGAGCAGTACTTC.

V is TRBV7-9 and J is TRBJ1-1; a weak D match, TRBD1 (6 bases). The V gene lost 2 bases and the J gene lost 4 bases, with 17 bases spanning the gap. There are 16 residues in the CDR3. Germline CDR1 reads SEHNR; CDR2 reads FQNEAQ (reference sequence). As DNA, the CDR3 is TGTGCCAGCAGCTTAAGCCCTGGGGGCGGGGGCACTGAAGCTTTCTTT. It encodes CASSLSPGGGGTEAFF.

V is TRBV27 and J is TRBJ1-2; 7 bases align to TRBD1. This CDR3 region has 14 residues. The germline gives CDR1 MNHEY, CDR2 SMNVEV (reference sequence). V lost 7 bases to trimming and J lost 4 bases; unmatched junction nucleotides: 9. Written as DNA, the CDR3 is TGTGCCAGCATGAAGACAGGGCCCTCCTATGGCTACACCTTC. Amino acid sequence: CASMKTGPSYGYTF.

The rearrangement uses TRBV10-1 and TRBJ1-4, with D uncertain. Germline CDR1 is WNHNN and CDR2 is SYGVQD (reference sequence). Deletions cut 4 bases from V and 3 bases from J, with 9 bases between. This CDR3 region has 14 residues. The CDR3 sequence: CASSAGKANEKLFF. The DNA for the CDR3 is TGCGCCAGCAGTGCGGGTAAAGCTAATGAAAAACTGTTTTTT.

The V gene is TRBV2, the J gene TRBJ1-5; TRBD1 matches at 7 bases. Unmatched junction bases numbered 6, after V lost 5 bases and J lost 2 bases. The germline CDR1 and CDR2 sequences are SNHLY and FYNNEI. This CDR3 spans 15 amino acids. The CDR3 sequence: CASSWDSRGNQPQHF. The CDR3 nucleotides are TGTGCCAGCAGTTGGGACAGCAGGGGCAATCAGCCCCAGCATTTT.

This chain links TRBV10-2 with TRBJ1-2; D is perhaps TRBD1 (6 bases). Trimming removed 3 bases from V and 4 bases from J, with 15 bases in between. Per the germline V gene, CDR1 is WSHSY and CDR2 is SAAADI. There are 15 residues in the CDR3. CDR3 loop: CASSDRQDPPYGYTF. DNA of the CDR3: TGCGCCAGCAGTGACCGACAGGACCCCCCCTATGGCTACACCTTC.

This clone was seen a handful of times. The J gene is TRBJ1-4, the V gene TRBV7-9; TRBD1 aligns across 8 bases. Germline CDR1 SEHNR, CDR2 FQNEAQ (reference sequence). V lost 1 base to trimming and J lost 0 bases; unmatched junction nucleotides: 1. This CDR3 is built from 16 residues. CDR3 bases: TGTGCCAGCAGCTTAGAACAGGGGGCAACTAATGAAAAACTGTTTTTT. Protein: CASSLEQGATNEKLFF.

This chain uses TRBV19 with TRBJ1-3, with TRBD1 matching over 8 bases. The CDR3 sequence is 17 residues long. The germline V gene has CDR1 LNHDA and CDR2 SQIVND (reference sequence). V lost 4 bases to trimming and J lost 5 bases; unmatched junction nucleotides: 13. CDR3 DNA: TGTGCCAGTAGTACCGGGGACAGGTATAGTCCGAGAAACACCATATATTTT. Translation: CASSTGDRYSPRNTIYF.

This chain joins TRBV18 and TRBJ2-4, with D possibly matching TRBD1 (5 bases). Germline V gene sequence: CDR1 KGHSH, CDR2 LQKENI. The CDR3 is 14 residues long. Between the trimmed V and J ends, which lost 5 bases and 1 base, there was a span of 9 bases. The CDR3 region is CASSNRGAKNIQYF. CDR3 in DNA: TGTGCCAGCTCAAATAGGGGCGCCAAAAACATTCAGTACTTC.

CDR3 sequence: CAISVQGEEFF. CDR3 nucleotide sequence: TGTGCCATCAGTGTACAGGGTGAAGAGTTCTTC. V gene TRBV10-3 combines with J gene TRBJ2-1, with TRBD1 as a possible D gene (6 bases). The length of the CDR3 is 11 residues. Trimming removed 4 bases at V and 14 bases at J, with 12 bases between. Looked up from germline, CDR1 is ENHRY and CDR2 is SYGVKD.

This chain connects TRBV5-1 to TRBJ2-7, with TRBD1 matching over 8 bases. The germline CDR1 and CDR2 sequences are SGHRS and YFSETQ. The CDR3 sequence is 16 residues long. The V gene end was trimmed by 2 bases and the J gene end by 0 bases; junction bases not matched to a gene: 7. The CDR3 protein is CASSFSPQGASYEQYF. In DNA form, the CDR3 reads TGCGCCAGCAGCTTTTCACCTCAGGGGGCCTCCTACGAGCAGTACTTC.

With respect to this clone: The junction departs from the called germline gene at one end, perhaps through a read error. The J gene is TRBJ2-7, the V gene TRBV9, with D tentatively TRBD2 (6 bases). Germline V lookup: CDR1 SGDLS, CDR2 YYNGEE. The CDR3 has 14 residues. The CDR3 loop reads CASSVGPEGYDQYF. The DNA for the CDR3 is TGTGCCAGCAGCGTAGGGCCGGAGGGTTACGATCAGTACTTC.

The chain carries TRBV18 and TRBJ2-7, with 13 bases fitting TRBD2. This CDR3 contains 14 residues. V trimming: 5 bases; J trimming: 6 bases; junction bases outside the gene matches: 4. Germline V gene sequence: CDR1 KGHSH, CDR2 LQKENI. This CDR3 is CASSSLAGGREQYF. CDR3 sequence (DNA): TGTGCCAGCTCATCACTAGCGGGGGGGCGCGAGCAGTACTTC.

This clone showed up just once. The chain links TRBV29-1 to TRBJ2-3; 7 nucleotides agree with TRBD2. The CDR3 is 13 residues long. Looked up from germline, CDR1 is SQVTM and CDR2 is ANQGSEA. Unmatched junction bases numbered 5, after V lost 6 bases and J lost 2 bases. The CDR3 is CSVGGSYTDTQYF. CDR3 DNA sequence: TGCAGCGTGGGGGGGAGTTACACAGATACGCAGTATTTT.

This sequence joins TRBV29-1 and TRBJ1-3; D ambiguous. In germline, CDR1 is SQVTM, CDR2 ANQGSEA. V shed 4 bases and J shed 0 bases, with 13 bases lying between them. This CDR3 is built from 15 residues. The CDR3 coding sequence is TGCAGCGTTGGGCTATCCGGGAACTCTGGAAACACCATATATTTT. Its translation is CSVGLSGNSGNTIYF.

V and J are TRBV13 and TRBJ1-2; D call uncertain. The CDR3 is made up of 15 amino acids. From germline, CDR1 is PRHDT and CDR2 FYEKMQ (reference sequence). Trimming shortened V by 5 bases and J by 0 bases, and 13 bases separated the two germline ends. CDR3 residues: CASSPRSLANYGYTF. The CDR3 DNA follows: TGTGCCAGCAGCCCGCGGAGCCTAGCTAACTATGGCTACACCTTC. The full variable domain, in which reference TRBV13 and TRBJ1-2 provide the parts outside the CDR3, is AAGVIQSPRHLIKEKRETATLKCYPIPRHDTVYWYQQGPGQDPQFLISFYEKMQSDKGSIPDRFSAQQFSDYHSELNMSSLELGDSALYFCASSPRSLANYGYTFGSGTRLTVV.

This chain joins TRBV11-1 and TRBJ2-1; 7 bases are shared with TRBD1. V lost 0 bases and J lost 5; bases outside the gene matches: 10. Germline CDR1 SGHAT, CDR2 FQDESV (reference sequence). The CDR3 loop spans 17 amino acids. CDR3 residues: CASSLASTGVNDNEQFF. For the CDR3, the DNA is TGTGCCAGCAGCTTAGCGTCTACAGGGGTCAACGACAATGAGCAGTTCTTC. The full variable domain, with the rest looked up from reference TRBV11-1 and TRBJ2-1, is EAEVAQSPRYKITEKSQAVAFWCDPISGHATLYWYRQILGQGPELLVQFQDESVVDDSQLPKDRFSAERLKGVDSTLKIQPAELGDSAMYLCASSLASTGVNDNEQFFGPGTRLTVL.

The rearrangement joins TRBV19 to TRBJ1-6, with D perhaps matching TRBD1 (5 bases). The CDR3 contains 16 residues. Germline lookup yields CDR1 LNHDA and CDR2 SQIVND (reference sequence). V lost 6 bases to trimming and J lost 11 bases, with 23 bases between them. The CDR3 sequence: CASRRGAAGSSPPLHF. CDR3 DNA: TGTGCCAGTAGGAGAGGGGCCGCGGGGAGCAGCCCACCCCTCCACTTT.

A single count supports this clone. This rearrangement joins TRBV4-1 to TRBJ2-5, with TRBD1 as a possible D gene (5 bases). V was shortened by 0 bases and J by 4 bases, with 27 bases between the two germline ends. Looked up from germline, CDR1 is MGHRA and CDR2 is YSYEKL. The CDR3 contains 20 residues. DNA for the CDR3: TGCGCCAGCAGCCAAGAGGAGCTAGGGGATGGCTCATCCTTTCCAGAGACCCAGTACTTC. Amino acids: CASSQEELGDGSSFPETQYF.

This chain uses TRBV30 with TRBJ2-1; 11 bases are shared with TRBD2. The V and J ends lost 3 bases and 10 bases, in that order; junction bases with no gene match: 5. Per germline, CDR1 GTSNPN and CDR2 SVGIG (reference sequence). This CDR3 is 13 amino acids long. The CDR3 sequence: CAWRLAGVKEQFF. The CDR3 bases are TGTGCCTGGAGACTAGCGGGAGTAAAGGAGCAGTTCTTC.

Only a few counts were recorded for this clone. This chain uses TRBV27 with TRBJ2-7; 11 bases agree with TRBD2. This CDR3 comprises 17 residues. V shed 5 bases and J 3 bases; nucleotides not matched to a gene: 12. CDR1 and CDR2 from the germline V gene are MNHEY and SMNVEV (reference sequence). Here the CDR3 reads CASSTLAGGPSIYEQYF. CDR3 DNA sequence: TGTGCCAGCAGTACGTTAGCGGGAGGGCCAAGTATCTACGAGCAGTACTTC.

The chain employs TRBV27 and TRBJ2-1, with TRBD1 identical over 11 bases. The J segment lost 6 bases and the V segment lost 5 bases, leaving 6 bases of the junction unmatched. CDR3 length equals 15 residues. CDR1 is MNHEY, CDR2 SMNVEV, per germline (reference sequence). CDR3 bases: TGTGCCAGCAGTGAGGGACAGGGGGTGATCAATGAGCAGTTCTTC. The encoded protein is CASSEGQGVINEQFF.

V and J are TRBV5-6 and TRBJ2-7; a weak D match, TRBD2 (6 bases). CDR3 length equals 14 residues. CDR1 SGHDT and CDR2 YYEEEE come from the germline V gene. V was shortened by 3 bases and J by 6 bases, with 16 bases between the two germline ends. The DNA of the CDR3 is TGTGCCAGCAGCTGGGGGACTCCCCTAGGCGAGCAGTACTTC. It yields the protein CASSWGTPLGEQYF. The full variable domain, in which reference TRBV5-6 and TRBJ2-7 provide the parts outside the CDR3, is DAGVTQSPTHLIKTRGQQVTLRCSPKSGHDTVSWYQQALGQGPQFIFQYYEEEERQRGNFPDRFSGHQFPNYSSELNVNALLLGDSALYLCASSWGTPLGEQYFGPGTRLTVT.

The chain is built from TRBV13 and TRBJ1-4; TRBD1 agrees at 8 bases. The length of the CDR3 is 15 residues. Germline V gene sequence: CDR1 PRHDT, CDR2 FYEKMQ (reference sequence). Trimming removed 2 bases from V and 8 bases from J; junction bases left unmatched: 7. CDR3 nucleotides: TGTGCCAGCAGCTTATCAGGCAGGGGGCGGGAAAAACTGTTTTTT. This sequence encodes CASSLSGRGREKLFF.